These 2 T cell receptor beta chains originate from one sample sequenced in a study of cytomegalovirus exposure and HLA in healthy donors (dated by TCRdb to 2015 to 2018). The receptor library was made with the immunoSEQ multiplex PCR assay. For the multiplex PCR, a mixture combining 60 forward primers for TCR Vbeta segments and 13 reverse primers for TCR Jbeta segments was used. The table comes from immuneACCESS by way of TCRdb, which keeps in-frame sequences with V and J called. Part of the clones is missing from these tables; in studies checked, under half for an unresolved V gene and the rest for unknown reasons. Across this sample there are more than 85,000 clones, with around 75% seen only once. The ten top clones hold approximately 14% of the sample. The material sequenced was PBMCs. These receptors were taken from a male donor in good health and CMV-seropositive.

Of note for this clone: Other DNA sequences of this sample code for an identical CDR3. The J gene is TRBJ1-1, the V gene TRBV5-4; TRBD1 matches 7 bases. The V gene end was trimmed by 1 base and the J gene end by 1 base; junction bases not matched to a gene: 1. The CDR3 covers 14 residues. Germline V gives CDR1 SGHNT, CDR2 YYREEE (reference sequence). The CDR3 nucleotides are TGTGCCAGCAGCTTGAGACAGGGGAACACTGAAGCTTTCTTT. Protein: CASSLRQGNTEAFF. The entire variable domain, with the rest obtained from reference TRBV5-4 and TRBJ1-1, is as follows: ETGVTQSPTHLIKTRGQQVTLRCSSQSGHNTVSWYQQALGQGPQFIFQYYREEENGRGNFPPRFSGLQFPNYSSELNVNALELDDSALYLCASSLRQGNTEAFFGQGTRLTVV.

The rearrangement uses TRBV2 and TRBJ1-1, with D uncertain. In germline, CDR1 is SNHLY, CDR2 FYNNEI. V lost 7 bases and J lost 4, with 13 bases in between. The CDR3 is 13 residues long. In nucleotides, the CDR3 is TGTGCCAGCACGCCGACGGGTAGCACTGAAGCTTTCTTT. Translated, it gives CASTPTGSTEAFF. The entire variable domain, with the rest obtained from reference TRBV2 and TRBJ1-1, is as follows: EPEVTQTPSHQVTQMGQEVILRCVPISNHLYFYWYRQILGQKVEFLVSFYNNEISEKSEIFDDQFSVERPDGSNFTLKIRSTKLEDSAMYFCASTPTGSTEAFFGQGTRLTVV.